Given below is one T cell receptor (beta chain) in context. What it recognizes is unknown. This entry comes from a study of CD8+ T cells in alopecia areata. Study as a whole: In an open-label trial, patients got 5 to 10 mg tofacitinib twice daily.

Lesional scalp punch biopsies and peripheral blood came from alopecia areata patients. Reverse transcription of extracted RNA yielded cDNA, which provided the sequencing template. TCRdb's copy holds only in-frame clones and misses some; the assay was immunoSEQ multiplex PCR. This sample has over 15,000 clones, with around 66% found just once. Study outcomes and limitations: Mice gave a clearer picture of TCR sharing than patients did, possibly for HLA-related reasons. Alphabeta T cells residing in normal skin are also sequenced in scalp samples.

Germline V gene sequence: CDR1 MRHNA, CDR2 SNTAGT. V dropped 3 bases and J dropped 0 bases, with 5 bases sitting between them. The CDR3 spans 13 residues. The TCR was taken from a human donor with alopecia areata. The chain employs TRBV6-4 and TRBJ1-2; unclear D gene. Sequencing was performed on skin, taken at week 0. CDR3 region: CASSEGTNYGYTF. Written as DNA, the CDR3 is TGTGCCAGCAGTGAGGGGACTAACTATGGCTACACCTTC.